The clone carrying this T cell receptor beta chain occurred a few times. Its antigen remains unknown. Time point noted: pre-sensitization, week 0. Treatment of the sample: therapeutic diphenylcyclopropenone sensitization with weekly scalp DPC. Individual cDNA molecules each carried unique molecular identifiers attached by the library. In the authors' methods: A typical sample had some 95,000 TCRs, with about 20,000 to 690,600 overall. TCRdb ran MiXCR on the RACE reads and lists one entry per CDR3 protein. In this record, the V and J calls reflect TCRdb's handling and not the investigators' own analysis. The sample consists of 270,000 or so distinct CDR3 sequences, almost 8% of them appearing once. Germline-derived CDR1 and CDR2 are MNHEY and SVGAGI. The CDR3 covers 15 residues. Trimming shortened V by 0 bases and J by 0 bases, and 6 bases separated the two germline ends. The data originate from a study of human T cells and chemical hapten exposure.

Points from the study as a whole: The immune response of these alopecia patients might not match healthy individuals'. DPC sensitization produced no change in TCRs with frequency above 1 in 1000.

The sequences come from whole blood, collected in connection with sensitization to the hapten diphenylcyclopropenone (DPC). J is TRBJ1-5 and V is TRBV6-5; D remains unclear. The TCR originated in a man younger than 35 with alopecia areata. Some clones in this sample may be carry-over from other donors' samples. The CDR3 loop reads CASSYSRDSNQPQHF. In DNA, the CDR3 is TGTGCCAGCAGTTACTCGCGGGATAGCAATCAGCCCCAGCATTTT.